Below, 20 T cell receptor beta chains from the same sample are listed, as sequenced in a study of T cells after yellow fever vaccination (dated by TCRdb to 2018 to 2020). Read against the paper, the sample's treatment or condition label means: live attenuated yellow fever vaccine strain. Libraries were constructed by 5' RACE. These reads were obtained on an Illumina NovaSeq 6000. Using fastp trimming at Q25 and MiXCR clonotype assembly, TCRdb reanalyzed the public sequencing data and kept in-frame beta chains. Every CDR3 protein is listed once, alongside the most common genes and DNA of its rows. The table for this sample lists 120,000 or so distinct CDR3 sequences; more than 7.5% of them were counted only once. The top ten clonotypes cover around 40% of the sample. Sequences were derived from CD8+ T cells sorted from PBMCs, sampled on the day of the yellow fever booster vaccination. Every receptor here comes from a man between 18 and 35 years old who received the YFV17D yellow fever vaccine.

This clonotype was observed a few times. This rearrangement joins TRBV4-1 to TRBJ1-1; D not resolved. V was pared by 0 bases and J by 1 base, with 9 bases between. CDR3 length equals 15 residues. The germline CDR1 and CDR2 sequences are MGHRA and YSYEKL. In nucleotides, the CDR3 is TGCGCCAGCAGCCAAGAGTGGTCGGGGAACACTGAAGCTTTCTTT. Its translation is CASSQEWSGNTEAFF.

The V call is TRBV5-4, the J call TRBJ2-1; 14 bases fit TRBD2. The length of the CDR3 is 18 residues. J gave up 8 bases and V 4 bases, and 14 bases lay outside the gene matches. CDR1 is SGHNT, CDR2 YYREEE, per germline (reference sequence). The CDR3 loop is CASSPYGSGLAGVYEQFF. CDR3 nucleotides: TGTGCCAGCAGCCCTTATGGATCGGGACTAGCGGGGGTCTATGAGCAGTTCTTC.

This rearrangement joins TRBV7-3 to TRBJ2-3, with 10 bases fitting TRBD1. The germline CDR1 and CDR2 sequences are SGHTA and FQGTGA. This CDR3 has 16 amino acids. V dropped 4 bases and J dropped 1; count of bases not matched to a gene: 5. CDR3 region: CASSSLTGGGTDTQYF. The CDR3 DNA follows: TGTGCCAGCAGCTCCCTGACAGGGGGCGGCACAGATACGCAGTATTTT.

This clonotype was recorded many times. J is TRBJ1-1 and V is TRBV7-6, with D uncertain. V gave up 2 bases and J gave up 0 bases, with 10 bases separating them. Germline V gives CDR1 SGHVS, CDR2 FNYEAQ. This CDR3 is built from 15 residues. Here the CDR3 reads CASSLQYIMNTEAFF. For the CDR3, the DNA is TGTGCCAGCAGCTTACAGTATATCATGAACACTGAAGCTTTCTTT.

There are a few counts of this clonotype. The V and J genes are TRBV6-2 or TRBV6-3 and TRBJ1-5; D is ambiguous. Germline-derived CDR1 and CDR2 are MNHEY and SVGEGT. The CDR3 totals 13 residues. The V and J ends lost 8 bases and 0 bases respectively, with 8 bases between them. The CDR3, as DNA: TGTGCCAGCGGTCGGAATAGCAATCAGCCCCAGCATTTT. Protein sequence: CASGRNSNQPQHF.

This clonotype has a count of ten or more. The chain links TRBV6-6 to TRBJ1-5; D not certain. Trimming pared 2 bases from V and 2 bases from J, leaving 4 bases between. This CDR3 has 13 residues. Germline V lookup: CDR1 MNHNY, CDR2 SVGAGI (reference sequence). In DNA form, the CDR3 reads TGTGCCAGCAGTTACGGGGGCAATCAGCCCCAGCATTTT. It codes for CASSYGGNQPQHF.

This clonotype appeared many times. The chain couples TRBV5-1 to TRBJ1-1; a possible D gene is TRBD1 (6 bases). The V end was cut by 2 bases, the J end by 1 base, with 9 bases between. CDR1 is SGHRS, CDR2 YFSETQ, per germline. The CDR3 runs 14 residues. CDR3: CASSFWTANTEAFF. The CDR3 DNA reads as TGCGCCAGCAGCTTCTGGACAGCGAACACTGAAGCTTTCTTT.

CDR3 protein: CASSFQATNEKLFF. In DNA form, the CDR3 reads TGTGCCAGCAGCTTTCAGGCAACTAATGAAAAACTGTTTTTT. The rearrangement links TRBV7-8 to TRBJ1-4; D ambiguous. Per the germline V gene, CDR1 is SGHVS and CDR2 is FQNEAQ. This CDR3 spans 14 amino acids. V was cut by 3 bases and J by 0 bases, with 5 bases left in between.

The chain carries TRBV4-1 and TRBJ2-7; the match to TRBD2 covers 12 bases. V was clipped by 1 base and J by 6 bases; unmatched bases: 1. Germline values: CDR1 MGHRA, CDR2 YSYEKL. The CDR3 loop spans 14 amino acids. The CDR3 loop reads CASSQVLAGGEQYV. The DNA for the CDR3 is TGCGCCAGCAGCCAAGTACTAGCGGGGGGCGAGCAGTACGTC.

The rearrangement joins TRBV15 to TRBJ1-1; the D gene is possibly TRBD1 (5 bases). The CDR3 sequence is 15 residues long. CDR1 is LNHNV, CDR2 YYDKDF, per germline (reference sequence). V was cut by 1 base and J by 0 bases, with 9 bases left in between. The CDR3 bases are TGTGCCACCAGCAGAGCGGGGGTCATGAACACTGAAGCTTTCTTT. Translated: CATSRAGVMNTEAFF.

This clonotype was detected ten times or more. This chain connects TRBV11-2 to TRBJ2-4, with a tentative D call TRBD2 (5 bases). The ends were cut back, 5 bases at V and 9 bases at J, with 14 bases in the middle. The CDR3 loop spans 13 amino acids. Looked up from germline, CDR1 is SGHAT and CDR2 is FQNNGV. The CDR3 region is CASSLPLAGIQYF. CDR3 bases: TGTGCCAGCAGCCTACCCCTAGCAGGCATTCAGTACTTC.

The sample holds a few counts of this clonotype. The V gene is TRBV13, the J gene TRBJ2-3, with TRBD2 identical over 9 bases. J lost 6 bases, V lost 5 bases, and 9 bases had no gene match. Germline CDR1 PRHDT, CDR2 FYEKMQ (reference sequence). The CDR3 runs to 15 residues. Here the CDR3 reads CASSERLAVPDTQYF. For the CDR3, the DNA is TGTGCCAGCAGCGAGCGACTAGCGGTCCCCGATACGCAGTATTTT.

The J gene is TRBJ1-1, the V gene TRBV18; possibly TRBD1 for D (6 bases). This CDR3 is built from 13 residues. CDR1 is KGHSH and CDR2 is LQKENI in the germline V gene. Trimming left V 6 bases short and J 5 bases short, with 13 bases between. As DNA, the CDR3 is TGTGCCAGCTCCCAGGGGTCGGGGACTGAAGCTTTCTTT. It codes for CASSQGSGTEAFF.

The sample holds many counts of this clonotype. The chain uses TRBV4-2 and TRBJ2-7; perhaps D is TRBD1 or TRBD2 (5 bases each). V shed 4 bases and J shed 5 bases, with 9 bases lying between them. The CDR3 contains 12 residues. The germline V gene has CDR1 LGHNA and CDR2 YNFKEQ. CDR3 DNA: TGTGCCAGCAGCCTCAGGGACGACGAGCAGTACTTC. Protein: CASSLRDDEQYF.

The chain recombines TRBV5-1 with TRBJ2-1; 9 bases fit TRBD2. This CDR3 has 15 residues. V shed 3 bases, J shed 6 bases, and the junction held 7 bases outside the gene matches. Germline V gives CDR1 SGHRS, CDR2 YFSETQ. CDR3 protein: CASSWKGTSPNEQFF. The CDR3 nucleotides read TGCGCCAGCAGCTGGAAAGGGACTAGCCCCAATGAGCAGTTCTTC.

This clonotype turned up a few times. The rearrangement uses TRBV4-3 and TRBJ2-1; perhaps TRBD1 as D (5 bases). V was cut by 3 bases and J by 8 bases, with 8 bases left in between. Germline V gene sequence: CDR1 LGHNA, CDR2 YSLEER. The CDR3 sequence is 12 residues long. CDR3 coding DNA: TGCGCCAGCAGCCATGGGGCCGATGAGCAGTTCTTC. Its protein product is CASSHGADEQFF.

The chain's CDR3 is CASSPRGPEYSNQPQHF. CDR3 DNA sequence: TGTGCCAGCTCACCCAGGGGACCCGAATATAGCAATCAGCCCCAGCATTTT. J is TRBJ1-5 and V is TRBV18; D possibly corresponds to TRBD1 (6 bases). V dropped 3 bases and J dropped 0 bases, with 15 bases sitting between them. Germline CDR1 reads KGHSH; CDR2 reads LQKENI. This CDR3 is 17 amino acids long.

This clonotype came up many times. The CDR3 protein is CATSRERGQGTEAFF. In DNA, the CDR3 is TGTGCCACCAGCAGAGAGCGGGGCCAGGGCACTGAAGCTTTCTTT. The chain carries TRBV15 and TRBJ1-1, with D possibly matching TRBD1 (5 bases). Germline lookup yields CDR1 LNHNV and CDR2 YYDKDF (reference sequence). V was pared by 0 bases and J by 4 bases, with 12 bases between. The CDR3 spans 15 residues.

This clonotype has more than one count but fewer than ten. As DNA, the CDR3 is TGTGCCAGCGCTCCTGGGGGGTTGAATGAGCAGTTCTTC. This encodes CASAPGGLNEQFF. This chain joins TRBV6-2 or TRBV6-3 and TRBJ2-1, with D possibly matching TRBD2 (6 bases). Germline CDR1 and CDR2: MNHEY and SVGEGT. The CDR3 is made up of 13 amino acids. The germline V and J ends were trimmed by 8 bases and 7 bases, with 15 bases remaining between them.

This clonotype showed up many times. V and J are TRBV4-1 and TRBJ2-1; possibly TRBD1 or TRBD2 for D (5 bases each). The ends were cut back, 0 bases at V and 12 bases at J, with 27 bases in the middle. The CDR3 is made up of 18 amino acids. Germline values: CDR1 MGHRA, CDR2 YSYEKL. This CDR3 is CASSQDEGIMTGSKGQFF. The DNA for the CDR3 is TGCGCCAGCAGCCAAGACGAGGGGATTATGACGGGCTCCAAGGGGCAGTTCTTC.